The clone carrying this TCR beta chain was counted between two and nine times. Its cognate antigen is unknown. This entry is derived from a study of T cells in Graves' hyperthyroidism and ophthalmopathy. About the study: Peripheral blood was collected at initial diagnosis, before any treatment.

The CDR3 spans 13 residues. V was pared by 4 bases and J by 4 bases, with 13 bases between. Per germline, CDR1 DFQATT and CDR2 SNEGSKA (reference sequence). Points from the study as a whole: The majority of expanded thyroid clonotypes above 0.001 also appeared in blood.

Participants, patients aged 18 to 65, had newly diagnosed hyperthyroidism with a duration under 2 months. The PBMCs were taken from 10 ml of fresh peripheral blood. Amplification targeted TCR beta CDR3 regions from RNA transcripts. An initial round of RT-PCR targeting the TCR CDR3 relied on the HTBI primer set. TCRdb passed the multiplex PCR reads through MiXCR, listing each CDR3 protein once. Of around 520,000 distinct CDR3 sequences listed, about 15% were seen once; the top ten hold roughly 13%. The chain joins TRBV20-1 to TRBJ1-2, with D possibly matching TRBD1 (6 bases). The source material was blood. The origin of this receptor is a middle-aged woman with Graves' hyperthyroidism. The CDR3, as DNA: TGCAGTGCTATTACAGGGTTACTCTATGGCTACACCTTC. It specifies CSAITGLLYGYTF.